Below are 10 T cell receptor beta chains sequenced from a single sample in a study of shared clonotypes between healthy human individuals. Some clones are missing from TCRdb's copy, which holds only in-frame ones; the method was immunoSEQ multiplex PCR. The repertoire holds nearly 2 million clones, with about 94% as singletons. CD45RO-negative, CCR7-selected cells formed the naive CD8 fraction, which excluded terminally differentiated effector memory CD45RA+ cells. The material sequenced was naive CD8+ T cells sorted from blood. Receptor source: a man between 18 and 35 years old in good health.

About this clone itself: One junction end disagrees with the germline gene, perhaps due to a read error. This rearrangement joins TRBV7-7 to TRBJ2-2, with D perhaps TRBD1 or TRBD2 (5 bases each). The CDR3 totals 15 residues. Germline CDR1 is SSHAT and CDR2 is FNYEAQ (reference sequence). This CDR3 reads CASSPEAGGTGELFF. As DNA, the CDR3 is TGTGCTAGCAGTCCCGAGGCTGGGGGTACCGGGGAGCTGTTTTTT.

CDR3 in amino acids: CASSDGQEYTEAFF. As DNA, the CDR3 is TGCGCCAGCAGCGACGGACAGGAGTACACTGAAGCTTTCTTT. V is TRBV10-1 and J is TRBJ1-1; 7 nucleotides agree with TRBD1. The CDR3 covers 14 residues. The J segment lost 3 bases and the V segment lost 6 bases, leaving 7 bases of the junction unmatched. The germline V gene encodes CDR1 WNHNN and CDR2 SYGVQD (reference sequence).

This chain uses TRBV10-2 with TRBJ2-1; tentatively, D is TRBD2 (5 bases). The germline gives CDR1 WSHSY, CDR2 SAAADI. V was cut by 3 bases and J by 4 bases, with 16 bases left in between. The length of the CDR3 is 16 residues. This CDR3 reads CASSEARGQWYNEQFF. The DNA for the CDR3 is TGCGCCAGCAGTGAAGCTCGCGGGCAGTGGTACAATGAGCAGTTCTTC.

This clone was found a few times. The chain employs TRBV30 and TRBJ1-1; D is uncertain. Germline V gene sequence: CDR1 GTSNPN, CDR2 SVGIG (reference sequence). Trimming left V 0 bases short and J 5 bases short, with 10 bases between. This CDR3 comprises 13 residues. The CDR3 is CAWSVLEGTEAFF. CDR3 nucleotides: TGTGCCTGGAGTGTACTAGAGGGAACTGAAGCTTTCTTT.

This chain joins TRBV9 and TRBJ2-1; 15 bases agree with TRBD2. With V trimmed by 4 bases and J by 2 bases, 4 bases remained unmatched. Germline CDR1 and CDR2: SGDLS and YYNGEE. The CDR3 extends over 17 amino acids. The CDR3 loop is CASSPGTSGGTYNEQFF. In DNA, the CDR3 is TGTGCCAGCAGCCCTGGGACTAGCGGGGGGACCTACAATGAGCAGTTCTTC.

This CDR3 reads CASSPEWGSQSYNEQFF. CDR3 in DNA: TGTGCCAGCAGCCCCGAGTGGGGTAGTCAATCCTACAATGAGCAGTTCTTC. This chain joins TRBV9 and TRBJ2-1; D is undetermined. V shed 4 bases and J shed 1 base, with 18 bases lying between them. CDR1 SGDLS and CDR2 YYNGEE come from the germline V gene. There are 17 residues in the CDR3. The variable domain in full, completed from reference TRBV9 and TRBJ2-1, reads DSGVTQTPKHLITATGQRVTLRCSPRSGDLSVYWYQQSLDQGLQFLIQYYNGEERAKGNILERFSAQQFPDLHSELNLSSLELGDSALYFCASSPEWGSQSYNEQFFGPGTRLTVL.

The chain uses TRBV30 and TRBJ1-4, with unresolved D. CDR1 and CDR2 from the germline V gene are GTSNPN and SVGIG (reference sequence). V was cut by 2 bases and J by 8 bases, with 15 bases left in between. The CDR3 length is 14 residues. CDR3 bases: TGTGCCTGGAGTTGGGGAGGAGGTGAGGAAAAACTGTTTTTT. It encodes CAWSWGGGEEKLFF.

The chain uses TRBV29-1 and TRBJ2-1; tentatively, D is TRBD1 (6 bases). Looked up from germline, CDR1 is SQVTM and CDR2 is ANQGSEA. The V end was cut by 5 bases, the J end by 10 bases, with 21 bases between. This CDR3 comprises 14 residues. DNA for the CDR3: TGCAGCGTTCCATTTCCAGGGGTGGCTGGGGAGCAGTTCTTC. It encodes CSVPFPGVAGEQFF.

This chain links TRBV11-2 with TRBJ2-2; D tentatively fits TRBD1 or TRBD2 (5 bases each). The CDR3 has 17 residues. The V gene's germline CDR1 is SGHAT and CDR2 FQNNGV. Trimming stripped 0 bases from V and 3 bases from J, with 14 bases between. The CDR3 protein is CASSLEGPQEYTGELFF. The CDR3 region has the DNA TGTGCCAGCAGCTTAGAGGGACCGCAGGAATACACCGGGGAGCTGTTTTTT.

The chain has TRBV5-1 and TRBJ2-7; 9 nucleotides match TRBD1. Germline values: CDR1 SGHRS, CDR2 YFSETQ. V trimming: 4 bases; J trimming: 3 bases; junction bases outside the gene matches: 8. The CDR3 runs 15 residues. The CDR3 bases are TGCGCCAGCAGCGCGTCCGGGACAGGGCTCTACGAGCAGTACTTC. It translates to CASSASGTGLYEQYF.